This T cell receptor (beta chain) is drawn from a study of cytotoxic CD8 clonotypes in ibrutinib-treated CLL. Background on the study: Once patients had received a median 12 months of treatment, range 6 to 36, response samples were obtained.

Researchers set a sequencing depth target of 1 in 200,000 to 1 in 1 million T cells. Assay: immunoSEQ multiplex PCR; the TCRdb copy retains only in-frame clones and omits some. There are about 29,000 clones in the sample; around 57% occur only once, and 12% to 15% lies in the top ten. Trimming took 2 bases from V and 0 from J, leaving 8 bases between them. The germline V gene encodes CDR1 SGHAT and CDR2 FQNNGV. The CDR3 consists of 16 residues. Study findings and constraints: Against age-matched healthy donors, baseline clonality ran higher and tracked circulating CD8+ T-cell counts.

Details on this clone: Its antigen is unidentified.

The source of roughly 1.9 micrograms of genomic DNA for TCR beta libraries was cryopreserved PBMCs. This chain links TRBV11-2 with TRBJ2-6; D is ambiguous. This TCR derives from a human donor with chronic lymphocytic leukemia. The sequenced sample was PBMCs, obtained before ibrutinib treatment. The CDR3 protein is CASSLMGSSGANVLTF. CDR3 nucleotide sequence: TGTGCCAGCAGCTTAATGGGTAGCTCTGGGGCCAACGTCCTGACTTTC. Variable domain in full (rest from reference TRBV11-2 and TRBJ2-6): EAGVAQSPRYKIIEKRQSVAFWCNPISGHATLYWYQQILGQGPKLLIQFQNNGVVDDSQLPKDRFSAERLKGVDSTLKIQPAKLEDSAVYLCASSLMGSSGANVLTFGAGSRLTVL.